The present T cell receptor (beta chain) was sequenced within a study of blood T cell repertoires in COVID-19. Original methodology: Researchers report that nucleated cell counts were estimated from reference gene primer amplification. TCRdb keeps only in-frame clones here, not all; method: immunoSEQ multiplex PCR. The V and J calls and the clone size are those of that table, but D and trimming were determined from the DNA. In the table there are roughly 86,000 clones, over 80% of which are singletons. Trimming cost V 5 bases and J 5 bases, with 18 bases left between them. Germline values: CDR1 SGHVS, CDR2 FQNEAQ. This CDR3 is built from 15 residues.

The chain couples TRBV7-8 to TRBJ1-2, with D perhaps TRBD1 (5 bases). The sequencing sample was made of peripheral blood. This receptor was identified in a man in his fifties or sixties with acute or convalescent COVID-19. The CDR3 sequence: CASSREGGAIYGYTF. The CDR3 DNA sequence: TGTGCCAGCAGCAGAGAGGGAGGGGCGATTTATGGCTACACCTTC.